This T cell receptor (beta chain) was sequenced for a study of T cell responses to AZD1222 COVID-19 vaccine. Looking at the study overall: Samples with a second dose at about 4 or about 12 weeks were pooled together.

Study conclusions and caveats: Donors were mostly white British, more females; clonal diversity possibly underestimated.

This clone showed up just once. Its antigen remains unidentified. The repertoire was sequenced with immunoSEQ multiplex PCR; TCRdb's copy has only in-frame clones and lacks some. Of some 120,000 clones listed, over 80% are singletons. The CDR3 has 13 residues. Germline CDR1 reads SGHNT; CDR2 reads YYREEE (reference sequence). Trimming shortened V by 1 base and J by 0 bases, and 3 bases separated the two germline ends. V usage is TRBV5-4 and J usage is TRBJ2-3, with D unclear. This clonotype originated in an adult in good health. The sample here was peripheral blood, taken on day 0 of AZD1222 vaccination. The CDR3 DNA reads as TGTGCCAGCAGCTTGCGAAGCACAGATACGCAGTATTTT. This codes for CASSLRSTDTQYF.